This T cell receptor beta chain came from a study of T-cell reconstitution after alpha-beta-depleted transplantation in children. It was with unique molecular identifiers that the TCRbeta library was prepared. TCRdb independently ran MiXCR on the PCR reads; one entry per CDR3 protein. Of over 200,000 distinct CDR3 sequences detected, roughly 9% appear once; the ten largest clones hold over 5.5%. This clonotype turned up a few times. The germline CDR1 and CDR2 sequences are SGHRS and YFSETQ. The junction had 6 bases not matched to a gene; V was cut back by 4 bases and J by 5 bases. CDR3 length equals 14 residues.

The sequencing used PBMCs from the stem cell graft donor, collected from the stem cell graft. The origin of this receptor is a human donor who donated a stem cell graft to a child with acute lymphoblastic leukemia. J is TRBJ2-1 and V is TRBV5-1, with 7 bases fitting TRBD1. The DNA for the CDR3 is TGCGCCAGCAGCAGGGACAGCACGAACAATGAGCAGTTCTTC. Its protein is CASSRDSTNNEQFF.